These T cell receptor beta chains were read from a single sample in a study of blood T cell repertoires in COVID-19. Generated by immunoSEQ multiplex PCR, the TCRdb table keeps only in-frame clones and is missing some. Of about 310,000 clones detected, roughly 86% appear once; the ten largest clones hold about 9.4%. Sequenced: PBMCs or T cells enriched from blood (not recorded which). Receptors were obtained from a woman younger than 45 who had recovered from COVID-19. CDR3s include the opening cysteine and the closing phenylalanine or tryptophan.

>TRBV9|TRBJ1-5
CASSVGQGSNQPQHF
>TRBV27|TRBJ1-5
CASSFRRNSNQPQHF
>TRBV19|TRBJ2-2
CATPRGSNTGELFF
>TRBV14|TRBJ2-1
CASSPVGSRVEQFF
>TRBV29-1|TRBJ2-3
CSVERLAGGNTDTQYF
>TRBV6-4|TRBJ2-2
CASQPDSRTGELFF
>TRBV7-2|TRBJ1-1
CASSSLTESEAFF
>TRBV5-1|TRBJ2-7
CASSLVTGGYEQYF
>TRBV5-1|TRBJ1-2
CASSFSGVDYGYTF
>TRBV18|TRBJ2-3
CASSPTGDTQYF
>TRBV30|TRBJ2-1
CAWSPRVAQFF
>TRBV5-1|TRBJ1-5
CASSPTGSNQPQHF
>TRBV3-1/TRBV3-2|TRBJ1-6
CASSQEGQGILSPLHF
>TRBV7-9|TRBJ2-7
CASSRTSGSYEQYF
>TRBV7-9|TRBJ1-4
CASSFGTENEKLFF
>TRBV10-3|TRBJ1-5
CAIRQDSNQPQHF
>TRBV5-4|TRBJ1-3
CASSLSSGGTGNTIYF
>TRBV28|TRBJ1-5
CASSLDRGSNQPQHF
>TRBV7-2|TRBJ2-7
CASSSDRLREQYF
>TRBV28|TRBJ1-4
CASSIGGRDEKLFF
>TRBV7-9|TRBJ2-7
CASSTGTGISYEQYF
>TRBV5-5|TRBJ2-3
CASSLGQPTDTQYF
>TRBV2|TRBJ1-2
CASSSEPGQVGDYGYTF
>TRBV6-2/TRBV6-3|TRBJ1-1
CASSSIHEAFF
>TRBV28|TRBJ2-3
CASSLPDTGGHTQYF
>TRBV9|TRBJ2-7
CASSSEGTSGLEQYF
>TRBV29-1|TRBJ1-4
CSFGEQGTEKLFF
>TRBV18|TRBJ1-2
CASSPSTPGQGTVGYTF
>TRBV7-2|TRBJ2-7
CASSLGQGTSYEQYF
>TRBV5-1|TRBJ1-1
CASSSLQGMNTEAFF
>TRBV9|TRBJ1-5
CASSKGADSNQPQHF
>TRBV5-5|TRBJ1-1
CASSTGSGGTEAFF
>TRBV6-6|TRBJ2-4
CASSHLHSQGAKNIQYF
>TRBV5-1|TRBJ2-5
CASSLSSPGHPLAQETQYF
>TRBV21-1|TRBJ2-2
CASSRGQQNQEDTGELFF
>TRBV29-1|TRBJ1-5
CSVTGTGGRNQPQHF
>TRBV19|TRBJ1-5
CASTMDRGNQPQHF
>TRBV5-1|TRBJ1-6
CASSSLTGPGYNSPLHF
>TRBV29-1|TRBJ1-1
CSAAGQANTEAFF